These 4 T cell receptor beta chains were sequenced from one sample in a study of radiation and T cells in renal cell carcinoma. The method was immunoSEQ multiplex PCR; TCRdb's version includes in-frame clones alone and lacks a portion of them. The sample lists about 130,000 clones; roughly 88% were seen once. The sample's time point: baseline pretreatment blood. Treatment noted: 15 Gy SBRT to primary tumor, nephrectomy 4 weeks later. Specimen: blood, collected from a patient whose treatment included radiotherapy and nephrectomy. These receptor sequences come from a woman in her forties or fifties with renal cell carcinoma.

This chain links TRBV20-1 with TRBJ1-2; 7 nucleotides line up with TRBD1. Germline loops: CDR1 DFQATT, CDR2 SNEGSKA (reference sequence). The V gene end was trimmed by 3 bases and the J gene end by 8 bases; junction bases not matched to a gene: 3. This CDR3 contains 11 residues. CDR3 protein: CSARNRGGYTF. The CDR3 nucleotides are TGCAGTGCTAGGAACAGGGGCGGCTACACCTTC.

The chain is built from TRBV13 and TRBJ1-4, with D perhaps TRBD1 (5 bases). Trimming left V 5 bases short and J 2 bases short, with 15 bases between. CDR1 is PRHDT and CDR2 is FYEKMQ in the germline V gene (reference sequence). The CDR3 is made up of 16 amino acids. The CDR3 nucleotides read TGTGCCAGCAGCATCTTTGGCGGGGGGACTAATGAAAAACTGTTTTTT. Translating it yields CASSIFGGGTNEKLFF.

This chain connects TRBV9 to TRBJ2-3; maybe TRBD2 (6 bases). The CDR3 is 14 amino acids. The germline V and J ends were trimmed by 3 bases and 2 bases, with 10 bases remaining between them. The germline V gene encodes CDR1 SGDLS and CDR2 YYNGEE. The CDR3 loop is CASSATGDTDTQYF. Here the CDR3 DNA reads TGTGCCAGCAGCGCGACGGGGGACACAGATACGCAGTATTTT.

The V gene is TRBV7-9, the J gene TRBJ2-1; TRBD1 might be the D (5 bases). This CDR3 contains 13 residues. The germline V gene encodes CDR1 SEHNR and CDR2 FQNEAQ (reference sequence). The germline V and J ends were trimmed by 3 bases and 7 bases, with 10 bases remaining between them. CDR3 residues: CASSLAGWNEQFF. The CDR3 coding sequence is TGTGCCAGCAGCTTGGCAGGGTGGAATGAGCAGTTCTTC.